Listed below are T cell receptor beta chains from one sample, sequenced in a study of blood T cell repertoires in COVID-19. Assay used: immunoSEQ multiplex PCR; TCRdb lists only in-frame clones, some missing. The sample shows under 150,000 clones, over 80% of them seen only once. Sequenced: peripheral blood. Receptors were obtained from a middle-aged man with active or convalescent COVID-19. Each CDR3 is given with its conserved first and last residue. Each record gives: clone size, J gene, D gene, V gene, CDR3 protein, CDR3 DNA. The D gene is left open where the match is weak. Size is omitted from some rows. Given values are once, few, many or a class for expanded clones.

clone size: NA
J gene: TRBJ2-1
D gene: NA
V gene: TRBV29-1
CDR3 protein: CSATQVSPYNEQFF
CDR3 DNA: TGCAGCGCCACGCAGGTTTCCCCATACAATGAGCAGTTCTTC

clone size: NA
J gene: TRBJ2-1
D gene: NA
V gene: TRBV7-2
CDR3 protein: CASSLSRLTVYEQFF
CDR3 DNA: TGTGCCAGCAGCCTATCCAGGCTGACCGTCTATGAGCAGTTCTTC

clone size: few
J gene: TRBJ1-1
D gene: TRBD1
V gene: TRBV27
CDR3 protein: CASSSGGLNTEAFF
CDR3 DNA: TGTGCCAGCAGTTCAGGGGGGTTGAACACTGAAGCTTTCTTT

clone size: NA
J gene: TRBJ2-5
D gene: NA
V gene: TRBV29-1
CDR3 protein: CSVEDFARGKTQYF
CDR3 DNA: TGCAGCGTTGAAGATTTCGCCAGGGGAAAGACCCAGTACTTC

clone size: NA
J gene: TRBJ1-3
D gene: NA
V gene: TRBV10-3
CDR3 protein: CAISDRGSGNTIYF
CDR3 DNA: TGTGCCATCAGTGACAGGGGCTCTGGAAACACCATATATTTT

clone size: NA
J gene: TRBJ2-5
D gene: TRBD2
V gene: TRBV19
CDR3 protein: CASSMSGGSRETQYF
CDR3 DNA: TGTGCCAGTAGTATGAGCGGGGGAAGTCGGGAGACCCAGTACTTC

clone size: NA
J gene: TRBJ1-1
D gene: NA
V gene: TRBV7-9
CDR3 protein: CASSSMGMNTEAFF
CDR3 DNA: TGTGCCAGCAGCTCCATGGGCATGAACACTGAAGCTTTCTTT

clone size: NA
J gene: TRBJ2-1
D gene: NA
V gene: TRBV7-6
CDR3 protein: CASSYPRGATLNEQFF
CDR3 DNA: TGTGCCAGCAGCTACCCCCGGGGGGCCACGCTCAATGAGCAGTTCTTC

clone size: once
J gene: TRBJ1-1
D gene: NA
V gene: TRBV5-5
CDR3 protein: CASSSQLQNTEAFF
CDR3 DNA: TGTGCCAGCAGCTCCCAACTGCAGAACACTGAAGCTTTCTTT

clone size: NA
J gene: TRBJ2-3
D gene: NA
V gene: TRBV6-5
CDR3 protein: CASSPTTDTQYF
CDR3 DNA: TGTGCCAGCAGTCCTACCACAGATACGCAGTATTTT

clone size: NA
J gene: TRBJ1-1
D gene: TRBD1
V gene: TRBV6-5
CDR3 protein: CASRTGVNTEAFF
CDR3 DNA: TGTGCCAGCAGAACAGGGGTTAACACTGAAGCTTTCTTT

clone size: few
J gene: TRBJ2-7
D gene: TRBD1
V gene: TRBV4-3
CDR3 protein: CASSPTQGHYEQYF
CDR3 DNA: TGCGCCAGCAGCCCTACACAGGGGCACTACGAGCAGTACTTC

clone size: NA
J gene: TRBJ2-5
D gene: NA
V gene: TRBV6-2/TRBV6-3
CDR3 protein: CASSAAEETQYF
CDR3 DNA: TGTGCCAGCAGTGCCGCCGAGGAGACCCAGTACTTC

clone size: NA
J gene: TRBJ2-7
D gene: TRBD2
V gene: TRBV9
CDR3 protein: CASSVAAASGGAGAVEQYF
CDR3 DNA: TGTGCCAGCAGCGTAGCCGCGGCTAGCGGGGGGGCAGGAGCCGTCGAGCAGTACTTC

clone size: NA
J gene: TRBJ2-6
D gene: NA
V gene: TRBV5-4
CDR3 protein: CASSPDRNSGANVLTF
CDR3 DNA: TGTGCCAGCAGCCCCGACAGGAACTCTGGGGCCAACGTCCTGACTTTC

clone size: NA
J gene: TRBJ2-7
D gene: TRBD1
V gene: TRBV5-1
CDR3 protein: CASSLEPTFRDRGSEQYF
CDR3 DNA: TGCGCCAGCAGCTTGGAGCCAACCTTTCGGGACAGGGGATCCGAGCAGTACTTC

clone size: NA
J gene: TRBJ1-6
D gene: NA
V gene: TRBV2
CDR3 protein: CASSLGGKDNSPLHF
CDR3 DNA: TGTGCCAGCTCTTTGGGAGGGAAGGATAATTCACCCCTCCACTTT

clone size: NA
J gene: TRBJ2-3
D gene: TRBD1
V gene: TRBV7-2
CDR3 protein: CASSLAGQGTDTQYF
CDR3 DNA: TGTGCCAGCAGCTTAGCCGGACAGGGAACAGATACGCAGTATTTT

clone size: NA
J gene: TRBJ1-5
D gene: NA
V gene: TRBV6-5
CDR3 protein: CASRGALSNQPQHF
CDR3 DNA: TGTGCCAGCCGGGGGGCACTGAGCAATCAGCCCCAGCATTTT

clone size: once
J gene: TRBJ2-2
D gene: TRBD1
V gene: TRBV5-1
CDR3 protein: CASSSSGGAGGELFF
CDR3 DNA: TGCGCCAGCAGCTCATCAGGGGGCGCAGGCGGGGAGCTGTTTTTT

clone size: NA
J gene: TRBJ2-2
D gene: TRBD2
V gene: TRBV5-6
CDR3 protein: CASSWGLAGNTGELFF
CDR3 DNA: TGTGCCAGCAGCTGGGGACTAGCGGGAAACACCGGGGAGCTGTTTTTT

clone size: NA
J gene: TRBJ2-3
D gene: NA
V gene: TRBV2
CDR3 protein: CASSERQGKDTQYF
CDR3 DNA: TGTGCCAGCAGTGAACGGCAGGGGAAAGATACGCAGTATTTT

clone size: NA
J gene: TRBJ2-7
D gene: NA
V gene: TRBV7-9
CDR3 protein: CASSLTGVGAEQYF
CDR3 DNA: TGTGCCAGCAGCTTAACGGGAGTAGGAGCCGAGCAGTACTTC

clone size: NA
J gene: TRBJ2-5
D gene: NA
V gene: TRBV2
CDR3 protein: CASTLRARQETQYF
CDR3 DNA: TGTGCCAGCACCCTACGTGCTAGACAAGAGACCCAGTACTTC